This TCR beta chain was profiled in a study of T cell repertoires in cytomegalovirus infection. TCRdb ran MiXCR on the reads and lists one entry per CDR3 protein. The repertoire holds 68,000 or so distinct CDR3 sequences, with approximately 24% as singletons. Note on this clonotype: Its antigen is not identified.

Trimming cost V 3 bases and J 2 bases, with 10 bases left between them. There are 13 residues in the CDR3. CDR1 and CDR2 from the germline V gene are DFQATT and SNEGSKA (reference sequence). The sequence derives from a human donor in good health (CMV status not recorded). Some clones in this sample may be carry-over from other donors' samples. The sequenced sample consisted of PBMCs, sequenced either directly or after in vitro stimulation (not recorded which). The rearrangement links TRBV20-1 to TRBJ1-1; D remains unclear. The CDR3 sequence is CSASYLQNTEAFF. Written as DNA, the CDR3 is TGCAGTGCTAGTTATCTCCAAAACACTGAAGCTTTCTTT.